This entry lists 32 T cell receptor beta chains sequenced from one sample in a study of CD8+CD57+ T cells in acquired aplastic anemia (dated 2018 in TCRdb). Reads for this sample came from an Illumina HiSeq 2000. Genomic DNA was used as template for profiling of TCR beta VDJ combinations and CDR3 sequences. TCRdb reanalyzed the raw reads on its own, using fastp at Q25 for trimming and MiXCR for clone calling, and kept in-frame beta chains. Every distinct CDR3 protein forms one entry, paired with its most common genes and DNA. Recorded for this sample are hundreds of thousands of distinct CDR3 sequences; around 45% of them occurred a single time. 7.8% of the sample rests with the top ten. Expansion of CD8+CD57+ cells had been shown by flow cytometry in the patients chosen for sequencing. Material for sequencing was sorted CD4+, CD8+, or CD8+CD57+ T cells (not recorded which) from PBMCs. The receptors were gathered from a human donor with aplastic anemia.

This clonotype has a handful of counts. The CDR3 does not end in the conserved phenylalanine or tryptophan, so this is likely a read error. Because the CDR3's place on the DNA is in doubt, the DNA is left out and the CDR3 is given as listed by TCRdb. The CDR3 here is CASSQVRREGMHRYAVV. The chain recombines TRBV4-1 with TRBJ2-3; the D call TRBD2 from the table was never checked on the DNA. CDR1 and CDR2 from the germline V gene are MGHRA and YSYEKL. The CDR3 sequence runs 17 residues, both termini included.

This clonotype was detected a few times. The J gene is TRBJ1-5, the V gene TRBV20-1; 7 bases line up with TRBD1. CDR3 length: 14 residues. Germline V gene lookup returns CDR1 DFQATT and CDR2 SNEGSKA (reference sequence). J gave up 5 bases and V 3 bases, and 7 bases lay outside the gene matches. CDR3 sequence reads: CSASAGRGHQPQHF. CDR3 nucleotide sequence: TGCAGTGCTAGTGCTGGGAGGGGGCATCAGCCCCAGCATTTT.

This clonotype was counted at least ten times. V gene TRBV6-1 combines with J gene TRBJ1-1, with unresolved D. Germline-derived CDR1 and CDR2 are MNHNS and SASEGT. CDR3 length: 13 amino acids. V was shortened by 2 bases and J by 6 bases, with 10 bases between the two germline ends. This CDR3 reads CASSEFIRAEAFF. In DNA form, the CDR3 reads TGTGCCAGCAGTGAATTCATAAGGGCTGAAGCTTTCTTT.

This chain connects TRBV9 to TRBJ2-7, with 7 bases aligning to TRBD1. V lost 4 bases, J lost 3 bases, and 13 bases stayed unmatched. Germline assignment: CDR1 SGDLS and CDR2 YYNGEE. The CDR3 length is 16 residues. CDR3 sequence reads: CASSQDSWDSGYEQYF. CDR3 coding DNA: TGTGCCAGCAGCCAAGACTCTTGGGACAGCGGCTACGAGCAGTACTTC.

This clonotype was picked up a small number of times. Given a much more abundant clone one base away, this may be a read error. The chain recombines TRBV7-9 with TRBJ2-1; D may be TRBD1 or TRBD2 (5 bases each). The CDR3 has 12 amino acids. Germline loops: CDR1 SEHNR, CDR2 FQNEAQ (reference sequence). CDR3 amino acids: CASSFRGHEQSF. CDR3 DNA sequence: TGTGCCAGCAGCTTCCGGGGCCATGAGCAGTCCTTC. Using reference TRBV7-9 and TRBJ2-1 for the parts outside the CDR3, the full variable domain is DTGVSQNPRHKITKRGQNVTFRCDPISEHNRLYWYRQTLGQGPEFLTYFQNEAQLEKSRLLSDRFSAERPKGSFSTLEIQRTEQGDSAMYLCASSFRGHEQSFGPGTRLTVL.

This clonotype was recorded many times. The V gene is TRBV10-1, the J gene TRBJ2-3; maybe TRBD2 (6 bases). The V gene's germline CDR1 is WNHNN and CDR2 SYGVQD (reference sequence). V shed 2 bases and J shed 1 base, with 16 bases lying between them. This CDR3 has 17 residues. The CDR3 reads CASSERASGEGTDTQYF. For the CDR3, the DNA is TGCGCCAGCAGTGAGAGGGCTTCGGGGGAAGGCACAGATACGCAGTATTTT.

The chain has TRBV6-1 and TRBJ2-1, with 11 bases that match TRBD2. The CDR3 extends over 16 amino acids. Germline CDR1 is MNHNS and CDR2 is SASEGT. V was pared by 2 bases and J by 12 bases, with 12 bases of the junction left unmatched. The DNA for the CDR3 is TGTGCCAGCAGTGAACATAGCGGGAGGGGACCTTTGGCGCAGTTCTTC. Protein product: CASSEHSGRGPLAQFF.

Note on this clonotype: This may be a read error: a much more frequent sequence differs by one nucleotide. The chain is built from TRBV12-3 or TRBV12-4 and TRBJ1-1; D is undetermined. CDR3 length equals 13 residues. As DNA, the CDR3 is TGTGCCAGCAGTTTAATAGGCGACACTGAAGCTCTCTTT. Its translation: CASSLIGDTEALF.

This sequence joins TRBV7-9 and TRBJ2-3; 9 bases fit TRBD2. This CDR3 comprises 15 residues. Germline CDR1 reads SEHNR; CDR2 reads FQNEAQ (reference sequence). J lost 3 bases, V lost 3 bases, and 4 bases had no gene match. CDR3 in amino acids: CASSFSGGGTDTQYF. CDR3 DNA: TGTGCCAGCAGCTTTAGCGGGGGTGGGACAGATACGCAGTATTTT.

This clonotype occurred once. V is TRBV7-9 and J is TRBJ2-1; 10 nucleotides line up with TRBD2. The CDR3 sequence is 16 residues long. V lost 4 bases and J lost 3; bases outside the gene matches: 6. CDR1 is SEHNR and CDR2 is FQNEAQ in the germline V gene (reference sequence). CDR3 bases: TGTGCCAGCAGCTCGGGACTAGCGACAGTCTACAATGAGCAGTTCTTC. This gives the protein CASSSGLATVYNEQFF.

The V call is TRBV24-1, the J call TRBJ1-2; D is perhaps TRBD1 (6 bases). Germline-derived CDR1 and CDR2 are KGHDR and SFDVKD. The CDR3 extends over 14 amino acids. V was cut by 10 bases and J by 3 bases, with 17 bases left in between. The DNA for the CDR3 is TGTGCCACTAGGTCTCAGGGGAAGGACTATGGCTACACCTTC. It translates to CATRSQGKDYGYTF.

The rearrangement uses TRBV29-1 and TRBJ2-3; D ambiguous. The CDR3 has 14 amino acids. Trimming removed 4 bases from V and 0 bases from J, with 11 bases in between. From germline, CDR1 is SQVTM and CDR2 ANQGSEA. The CDR3 reads CSVGFRISTDTQYF. CDR3 in DNA: TGCAGCGTTGGATTCAGAATAAGCACAGATACGCAGTATTTT.

This clonotype was recorded a few times. V is TRBV19 and J is TRBJ1-6, with D unclear. Per germline, CDR1 LNHDA and CDR2 SQIVND (reference sequence). The CDR3 has 15 amino acids. Trimming pared 5 bases from V and 7 bases from J, leaving 15 bases between. The CDR3 reads CASSQFYGGNSPLHF. The CDR3 nucleotides are TGTGCCAGTAGTCAGTTTTACGGCGGCAATTCACCCCTCCACTTT.

This clonotype was found many times. The rearrangement joins TRBV6-6 to TRBJ2-1; D may be TRBD2 (6 bases). The V and J ends lost 5 bases and 6 bases respectively, with 11 bases between them. The CDR3 has 13 amino acids. Germline V gene data show CDR1 as MNHNY and CDR2 as SVGAGI (reference sequence). The CDR3 nucleotides read TGTGCCAGCAGTGTTCGGGGGTTCAATGAGCAGTTCTTC. Protein product: CASSVRGFNEQFF.

This clonotype was seen repeatedly, ten times or more. The chain recombines TRBV19 with TRBJ2-7; D call uncertain. The V gene lost 1 base and the J gene lost 7 bases, with 8 bases spanning the gap. Germline assignment: CDR1 LNHDA and CDR2 SQIVND (reference sequence). The CDR3 covers 12 residues. This CDR3 is CASSIGHGEQYF. The CDR3 region has the DNA TGTGCCAGTAGTATAGGTCACGGGGAGCAGTACTTC.

In DNA form, the CDR3 reads TGTGCCAGCAGCTGGACGGGACAGCTAGAGACCCAGTACTTC. Encoded protein: CASSWTGQLETQYF. V gene TRBV7-2 combines with J gene TRBJ2-5; 7 nucleotides agree with TRBD1. Germline CDR1 and CDR2: SGHTA and FQGNSA. V gave up 4 bases and J gave up 4 bases; unmatched junction bases: 6. This CDR3 contains 14 residues.

This chain links TRBV7-9 with TRBJ2-7; perhaps TRBD1 as D (6 bases). Germline CDR1 SEHNR, CDR2 FQNEAQ (reference sequence). V lost 2 bases and J lost 1, with 18 bases in between. The CDR3 contains 17 residues. CDR3 in DNA: TGTGCCAGCAGCTTATCCCCCCGGACAGATGGTTCCTACGAGCAGTACTTC. This encodes CASSLSPRTDGSYEQYF. Using reference TRBV7-9 and TRBJ2-7 for the parts outside the CDR3, the full variable domain is DTGVSQNPRHKITKRGQNVTFRCDPISEHNRLYWYRQTLGQGPEFLTYFQNEAQLEKSRLLSDRFSAERPKGSFSTLEIQRTEQGDSAMYLCASSLSPRTDGSYEQYFGPGTRLTVT.

The J gene is TRBJ1-2, the V gene TRBV11-3; D perhaps matches TRBD1 (6 bases). CDR3 length: 15 residues. Germline CDR1 is SGHNT and CDR2 is YENEEA. V was pared by 0 bases and J by 13 bases, with 21 bases between. This CDR3 reads CASSLEQQGNYGRTF. The CDR3 DNA is TGTGCCAGCAGCTTAGAACAACAGGGAAACTATGGCCGCACCTTC.

To note about this clonotype: A read error may account for a junction end that differs from germline. The chain joins TRBV2 to TRBJ1-2; 10 bases are shared with TRBD1. CDR1 is SNHLY, CDR2 FYNNEI, per germline. The CDR3 runs to 15 residues. CDR3 DNA: TGTGCCAGCAGACAGGCGGGACAGGGGAACTATGGCTACGCCTTC. Its protein product is CASRQAGQGNYGYAF.

This clonotype showed up just a few times. V gene TRBV6-2 or TRBV6-3 combines with J gene TRBJ2-3; 7 positions agree with TRBD1. Germline CDR1 and CDR2: MNHEY and SVGEGT. Trimming cost V 6 bases and J 4 bases; bases outside gene matches: 13. The CDR3 contains 16 residues. The CDR3 coding sequence is TGTGCCAGCAGCCTAAAGGGCAGGGGGTTCCCAGATACGCAGTATTTT. The encoded protein is CASSLKGRGFPDTQYF.

The chain couples TRBV10-2 to TRBJ2-3; 11 positions match TRBD2. Germline V gene sequence: CDR1 WSHSY, CDR2 SAAADI. The CDR3 is made up of 14 amino acids. Trimming removed 8 bases from V and 0 bases from J; junction bases left unmatched: 1. The CDR3 here is CASGLAGSTDTQYF. CDR3 nucleotides: TGCGCCAGCGGACTAGCGGGTAGCACAGATACGCAGTATTTT.

The chain links TRBV10-3 to TRBJ1-1; D unresolved. The CDR3 sequence is 12 residues long. V lost 11 bases to trimming and J lost 5 bases, with 15 bases between them. Germline V gene data show CDR1 as ENHRY and CDR2 as SYGVKD. The CDR3, as DNA: TGTGCCGCCAGTGAGTGGCAGACTGAAGCTTTCTTT. Translated, it gives CAASEWQTEAFF.

Many counts were recorded for this clonotype. The chain joins TRBV20-1 to TRBJ2-5; D is perhaps TRBD1 (6 bases). CDR3 length: 15 amino acids. V gave up 0 bases and J gave up 5 bases, with 16 bases separating them. The V gene's germline CDR1 is DFQATT and CDR2 SNEGSKA (reference sequence). This chain's CDR3 is CSARDFRHRDETQYF. In DNA, the CDR3 is TGCAGTGCTAGAGATTTTCGGCACAGGGATGAGACCCAGTACTTC.

J is TRBJ2-2 and V is TRBV4-1; D perhaps matches TRBD1 (6 bases). Germline V CDR1 and CDR2: MGHRA, YSYEKL. Trimming took 0 bases from V and 6 from J, leaving 8 bases between them. The CDR3 contains 14 residues. The CDR3 here is CASSQEKGAGELFF. CDR3 nucleotide sequence: TGCGCCAGCAGCCAAGAGAAGGGGGCCGGGGAGCTGTTTTTT.

The chain is built from TRBV30 and TRBJ1-1; D is unresolved. Trimming took 2 bases from V and 4 from J, leaving 11 bases between them. The V gene's germline CDR1 is GTSNPN and CDR2 SVGIG (reference sequence). This CDR3 is built from 13 residues. CDR3 sequence: CAWSLGSGTEAFF. The CDR3 nucleotides are TGTGCCTGGAGTTTAGGGTCGGGCACTGAAGCTTTCTTT.

This clonotype was recorded many times. The gene calls are TRBV6-2 or TRBV6-3 and TRBJ1-5; D perhaps matches TRBD1 (5 bases). The CDR3 covers 14 residues. The V and J ends lost 4 bases and 7 bases respectively, with 14 bases between them. Germline V gives CDR1 MNHEY, CDR2 SVGEGT. Here the CDR3 reads CASSFDSRTQPQHF. CDR3 sequence (DNA): TGTGCCAGCAGTTTCGACAGTCGGACCCAGCCCCAGCATTTT.

This sequence joins TRBV10-2 and TRBJ1-1; D gene uncertain. CDR3 size: 13 residues. V was trimmed by 5 bases and J by 3 bases, leaving 10 bases between them. Per germline, CDR1 WSHSY and CDR2 SAAADI. The CDR3, as DNA: TGCGCCAGCAGTCTAGATGGGGACACTGAAGCTTTCTTT. The encoded protein is CASSLDGDTEAFF.

The rearrangement uses TRBV9 and TRBJ2-1; D may be TRBD1 (6 bases). V lost 0 bases and J 8 bases, leaving 12 bases between the germline ends. The germline CDR1 and CDR2 sequences are SGDLS and YYNGEE. The CDR3 loop spans 14 amino acids. The CDR3 DNA reads as TGTGCCAGCAGCGTAGTAGGACAGTTCGATGAGCAGTTCTTC. Its translation: CASSVVGQFDEQFF.

This chain links TRBV7-9 with TRBJ1-1; D is unclear. With 3 bases removed from V and 6 bases from J, the gap between germline ends came to 14 bases. Germline assignment: CDR1 SEHNR and CDR2 FQNEAQ (reference sequence). The CDR3 extends over 14 amino acids. The CDR3 bases are TGTGCCAGCAGCTTCCGCCCGCAGTTGGCTGAAGCTTTCTTT. It translates to CASSFRPQLAEAFF.

In this sample, this clonotype turned up a few times. The chain uses TRBV30 and TRBJ1-2; a weak D match, TRBD1 (5 bases). V dropped 8 bases and J dropped 8 bases, with 21 bases sitting between them. The CDR3 consists of 13 residues. Germline-derived CDR1 and CDR2 are GTSNPN and SVGIG (reference sequence). The CDR3 nucleotides read TGTGCCGGGATGATACCGGGACGCAGGGGCTACACCTTC. It specifies CAGMIPGRRGYTF.

There are many counts of this clonotype. V gene TRBV20-1 combines with J gene TRBJ2-7; 13 nucleotides line up with TRBD2. With 2 bases clipped from V and 3 bases from J, the junction kept 7 bases outside the gene matches. Germline assignment: CDR1 DFQATT and CDR2 SNEGSKA (reference sequence). The CDR3 loop spans 16 amino acids. CDR3 sequence reads: CSARPGLAGSFYEQYF. The CDR3 region has the DNA TGCAGTGCTAGACCGGGACTAGCGGGATCATTCTACGAGCAGTACTTC.

Ten or more counts support this clonotype. The J gene is TRBJ1-5, the V gene TRBV24-1, with D possibly TRBD1 on 5 matching bases. The germline V gene encodes CDR1 KGHDR and CDR2 SFDVKD. This CDR3 contains 14 residues. V was trimmed by 3 bases and J by 3 bases, leaving 8 bases between them. DNA of the CDR3: TGTGCCACCAGTGATCGGGGCTACAATCAGCCCCAGCATTTT. Protein product: CATSDRGYNQPQHF.